This section outlines one TCR beta chain sequence together with its context. The antigen remains unidentified. The CDR3 consists of 11 residues. CDR1 and CDR2 from the germline V gene are SNHLY and FYNNEI. Trimming took off 9 bases at V and 5 bases at J, with 10 bases between the two ends. The data were obtained in a study of T cell responses to AZD1222 COVID-19 vaccine. Sequenced by immunoSEQ multiplex PCR; TCRdb stores in-frame clones only, minus some. The data show approximately 140,000 clones, about 92% seen once. General study findings and limits: Vaccine-associated CD4 TCRs spanned spike, dominant at 160-218 and 743-854. Clonal diversity may have been underestimated, and the donors were mostly white British, with more females than males. None of the repertoires were sampled until the peak T cell response had passed. Reportedly, close to half of spike-specific TCRs are directed against unmutated variant regions.

The sequencing used peripheral blood, collected on day 0 of AZD1222 vaccination. This receptor was taken from an adult in good health. V and J are TRBV2 and TRBJ2-5; no clear D gene. The CDR3 region is CASERTETQYF. The CDR3 nucleotides are TGTGCCAGTGAGAGAACGGAGACCCAGTACTTC.